The 10 T cell receptor beta chains reported below all come from one sample, sequenced in a study of blood T cell repertoires in COVID-19. TCRdb's copy holds only in-frame clones and misses some; the assay was immunoSEQ multiplex PCR. The table records 25,000 to 35,000 clones, roughly 90% of them present only once. The sample consisted of peripheral blood. The receptor source for this set is a man in his 70s with active or convalescent COVID-19.

This chain uses TRBV7-2 with TRBJ2-5; TRBD2 agrees at 9 bases. With V trimmed by 0 bases and J by 1 base, 12 bases remained unmatched. CDR3 length equals 19 residues. In germline, CDR1 is SGHTA, CDR2 FQGNSA. The CDR3 region has the DNA TGTGCCAGCAGCTTAGCGGTTAGCGGGGGCCCTAGCCTCCAAGAGACCCAGTACTTC. This sequence encodes CASSLAVSGGPSLQETQYF.

The chain's CDR3 is CASSQAGGDGYTF. CDR3 bases: TGTGCCAGCAGCCAAGCTGGGGGCGATGGCTACACCTTC. V gene TRBV4-2 combines with J gene TRBJ1-2, with D perhaps TRBD1 (6 bases). Per the germline V gene, CDR1 is LGHNA and CDR2 is YNFKEQ. Trimming removed 1 base from V and 6 bases from J, with 9 bases in between. The CDR3 is 13 amino acids.

The CDR3 region has the DNA TGTGCCAGCAGTTTAGCGGGGAGGGGGGAGCTGTTTTTT. It translates to CASSLAGRGELFF. This chain uses TRBV12-3 or TRBV12-4 with TRBJ2-2, with a tentative D call TRBD2 (6 bases). V shed 0 bases and J shed 8 bases, with 7 bases lying between them. The CDR3 contains 13 residues.

The rearrangement uses TRBV30 and TRBJ2-1; a weak D match, TRBD2 (5 bases). Per germline, CDR1 GTSNPN and CDR2 SVGIG (reference sequence). V gave up 6 bases and J gave up 2 bases, with 11 bases separating them. The CDR3 is 13 residues long. CDR3 sequence reads: CACAAGPYNEQFF. CDR3 DNA: TGTGCCTGCGCGGCGGGCCCCTACAATGAGCAGTTCTTC.

The chain has TRBV18 and TRBJ2-1, with 7 bases aligning to TRBD2. CDR1 is KGHSH and CDR2 is LQKENI in the germline V gene. The CDR3 is 13 residues long. Unmatched junction bases numbered 2, after V lost 3 bases and J lost 6 bases. The CDR3 sequence is CASSPSSGNEQFF. Here the CDR3 DNA reads TGTGCCAGCTCACCGTCTAGCGGCAATGAGCAGTTCTTC.

Only one count was recorded for this clone. The J gene is TRBJ2-6, the V gene TRBV30; possibly TRBD2 for D (6 bases). V was clipped by 4 bases and J by 3 bases, with 10 bases between them. The CDR3 is made up of 14 amino acids. Germline assignment: CDR1 GTSNPN and CDR2 SVGIG (reference sequence). The CDR3 loop is CAWTAGSGANVLTF. The CDR3 nucleotides read TGTGCCTGGACGGCGGGGAGTGGGGCCAACGTCCTGACTTTC.

This chain connects TRBV19 to TRBJ1-5, with TRBD1 matching over 8 bases. This CDR3 spans 13 amino acids. V was pared by 8 bases and J by 4 bases, with 4 bases of the junction left unmatched. Germline CDR1 reads LNHDA; CDR2 reads SQIVND (reference sequence). CDR3 nucleotides: TGTGCCAGTCAACAGGGGGTAAATCAGCCCCAGCATTTT. It translates to CASQQGVNQPQHF.

This chain joins TRBV24-1 and TRBJ2-2, with D possibly being TRBD1 (5 bases). The ends were cut back, 4 bases at V and 3 bases at J, with 11 bases in the middle. Germline V gene data show CDR1 as KGHDR and CDR2 as SFDVKD. The CDR3 loop spans 15 amino acids. The CDR3 bases are TGTGCCACCAGTGACGCGACAGTGGACACCGGGGAGCTGTTTTTT. Translated: CATSDATVDTGELFF.

A few counts support this clone. V usage is TRBV29-1 and J usage is TRBJ2-1; D perhaps matches TRBD2 (6 bases). CDR1 and CDR2 from the germline V gene are SQVTM and ANQGSEA. This CDR3 region has 13 residues. Trimming stripped 4 bases from V and 4 bases from J, with 11 bases between. The CDR3 loop is CSVGPGSYNEQFF. CDR3 bases: TGCAGCGTTGGACCCGGGAGTTACAATGAGCAGTTCTTC.

The gene calls are TRBV27 and TRBJ2-2, with TRBD2 as a possible D gene (5 bases). This CDR3 is 17 amino acids long. V shed 2 bases and J shed 6 bases, with 19 bases lying between them. The germline gives CDR1 MNHEY, CDR2 SMNVEV (reference sequence). The CDR3 DNA reads TGTGCCAGCAGTTTAAGAGGGCACTTCCTTAGGGCCGGGGAGCTGTTTTTT. It encodes CASSLRGHFLRAGELFF.